The 23 T cell receptor beta chains below all came from one sample that was sequenced in a study of shared clonotypes between healthy human individuals. In the naive CD8 group, cells lacked CD45RO and were positively selected for CCR7, so terminally differentiated effector memory CD45RA+ cells were left out. This table comes from immunoSEQ multiplex PCR, and its TCRdb copy is limited to in-frame clones, with some not included. Seen here are roughly 1,800,000 clones, 85% to 95% observed once, and the top ten hold approximately 1%. Sequenced input: naive CD8+ T cells sorted from blood. The receptors were gathered from a young man in good health.

The chain has TRBV27 and TRBJ2-6; D is possibly TRBD1 (5 bases). This CDR3 comprises 16 residues. Germline V gene sequence: CDR1 MNHEY, CDR2 SMNVEV (reference sequence). The V end was cut by 9 bases, the J end by 0 bases, with 15 bases between. The CDR3 sequence is CARSGARISGANVLTF. The DNA of the CDR3 is TGTGCCAGGAGTGGGGCCCGGATCTCTGGGGCCAACGTCCTGACTTTC.

To note about this clone: Other nucleotide sequences from this sample produce the same CDR3. The chain links TRBV5-4 to TRBJ1-1; D not resolved. From germline, CDR1 is SGHNT and CDR2 YYREEE (reference sequence). V lost 2 bases and J 0 bases, leaving 5 bases between the germline ends. This CDR3 spans 13 amino acids. The chain's CDR3 is CASSFLVNTEAFF. The CDR3 DNA is TGTGCCAGCAGCTTTCTTGTGAACACTGAAGCTTTCTTT.

This clone is a singleton in its sample. This chain connects TRBV29-1 to TRBJ2-5; possible D gene TRBD2, 5 bases. CDR3 length equals 14 residues. Per germline, CDR1 SQVTM and CDR2 ANQGSEA. Trimming removed 3 bases from V and 4 bases from J, with 15 bases in between. The chain's CDR3 is CSVERASRVETQYF. The CDR3 region has the DNA TGCAGCGTTGAGCGGGCCTCAAGGGTAGAGACCCAGTACTTC. The complete variable domain, with remaining parts taken from reference TRBV29-1 and TRBJ2-5, reads SAVISQKPSRDICQRGTSLTIQCQVDSQVTMMFWYRQQPGQSLTLIATANQGSEATYESGFVIDKFPISRPNLTFSTLTVSNMSPEDSSIYLCSVERASRVETQYFGPGTRLLVL.

With regard to this clone: Other DNA sequences in this sample translate to the same CDR3. The rearrangement uses TRBV6-6 and TRBJ2-2; unclear D gene. Trimming removed 2 bases from V and 3 bases from J, with 4 bases in between. Germline V CDR1 and CDR2: MNHNY, SVGAGI (reference sequence). The CDR3 extends over 13 amino acids. This chain's CDR3 is CASSYPDTGELFF. The DNA for the CDR3 is TGTGCCAGCAGTTACCCGGACACCGGGGAGCTGTTTTTT.

V and J are TRBV28 and TRBJ1-1; D may be TRBD1 (5 bases). The CDR3 has 11 amino acids. The V end was cut by 7 bases, the J end by 5 bases, with 8 bases between. Per the germline V gene, CDR1 is MDHEN and CDR2 is SYDVKM. The CDR3 reads CASIWGTEAFF. The CDR3 DNA sequence: TGTGCCAGCATCTGGGGGACTGAAGCTTTCTTT.

The chain joins TRBV27 to TRBJ1-4; TRBD1 is a possible D gene (5 bases). CDR3 length: 15 residues. With 5 bases removed from V and 8 bases from J, the gap between germline ends came to 18 bases. The germline V gene encodes CDR1 MNHEY and CDR2 SMNVEV (reference sequence). DNA for the CDR3: TGTGCCAGCAGTCCCCGGGGCAGGTTGGGAGAAAAACTGTTTTTT. The encoded protein is CASSPRGRLGEKLFF.

The chain combines TRBV27 with TRBJ2-6, with 7 positions matching TRBD1. Trimming cost V 1 base and J 1 base; bases outside gene matches: 4. Germline CDR1 reads MNHEY; CDR2 reads SMNVEV (reference sequence). The CDR3 totals 17 residues. The CDR3: CASSLLGGQSGANVLTF. As DNA, the CDR3 is TGTGCCAGCAGTTTATTAGGGGGCCAATCTGGGGCCAACGTCCTGACTTTC.

This chain joins TRBV6-1 and TRBJ2-7; D ambiguous. Trimming pared 1 base from V and 4 bases from J, leaving 5 bases between. This CDR3 has 12 residues. Germline V gene lookup returns CDR1 MNHNS and CDR2 SASEGT. The DNA of the CDR3 is TGTGCCAGCAGTGAAGGCCAGTACGAGCAGTACTTC. Amino acids: CASSEGQYEQYF.

J is TRBJ2-5 and V is TRBV2, with 11 bases aligning to TRBD2. After removal of 3 bases from V and 7 bases from J, the junction contained 7 bases not matched to a gene. Germline V gives CDR1 SNHLY, CDR2 FYNNEI. CDR3 length: 15 amino acids. The CDR3 DNA reads as TGTGCCAGCAGTGAGGGACTAGCGGAGACCGGGACCCAGTACTTC. Amino acids: CASSEGLAETGTQYF.

The J gene is TRBJ1-2, the V gene TRBV11-2, with 10 bases matching TRBD1. Germline CDR1 SGHAT, CDR2 FQNNGV. Germline trimming cut 5 bases from V and 8 bases from J; bases unmatched to any gene: 8. CDR3 size: 14 residues. The CDR3 loop is CASSLPGTGVGYTF. CDR3 nucleotides: TGTGCCAGCAGCCTACCCGGGACAGGGGTAGGCTACACCTTC.

V usage is TRBV4-1 and J usage is TRBJ2-7, with 9 bases aligning to TRBD1. CDR1 is MGHRA, CDR2 YSYEKL, per germline. The V segment lost 0 bases and the J segment 7 bases; nucleotides outside the gene matches: 7. The CDR3 covers 15 residues. In DNA form, the CDR3 reads TGCGCCAGCAGCCAAGAACAGGGGGCCTGGGATGAGCAGTACTTC. It is translated as CASSQEQGAWDEQYF.

CDR3 DNA sequence: TGTGCCTGGCAGACAGACCGACCTGGAAACACCATATATTTT. Translating gives CAWQTDRPGNTIYF. The chain combines TRBV30 with TRBJ1-3, with D possibly TRBD1 on 5 matching bases. CDR1 is GTSNPN, CDR2 SVGIG, per germline (reference sequence). The CDR3 sequence is 14 residues long. Trimming shortened V by 5 bases and J by 2 bases, and 13 bases separated the two germline ends.

V gene TRBV6-4 combines with J gene TRBJ1-3; TRBD1 matches at 8 bases. V lost 10 bases and J lost 0; bases outside the gene matches: 14. The CDR3 has 17 amino acids. Looked up from germline, CDR1 is MRHNA and CDR2 is SNTAGT. This CDR3 is CATIVRDRIFSGNTIYF. Written as DNA, the CDR3 is TGTGCCACCATTGTCCGGGACAGGATCTTCTCTGGAAACACCATATATTTT.

As regards this clone: The junction departs from the called germline gene at one end, perhaps through a read error. The V and J genes are TRBV7-2 and TRBJ2-1; TRBD2 agrees at 7 bases. The CDR3 is made up of 12 amino acids. Germline V gene lookup returns CDR1 SGHTA and CDR2 FQGNSA. DNA for the CDR3: TGTGCCAGCGGCTTTAGCGGGAATGAGCAGTTCTTC. Translation gives CASGFSGNEQFF.

The chain joins TRBV29-1 to TRBJ1-1, with TRBD1 as a possible D gene (6 bases). Germline CDR1 and CDR2: SQVTM and ANQGSEA. V was clipped by 8 bases and J by 2 bases, with 12 bases between them. The CDR3 is 12 amino acids. CDR3 residues: CSLRTENTEAFF. The CDR3 coding sequence is TGCAGCCTCCGGACAGAAAACACTGAAGCTTTCTTT.

This chain uses TRBV19 with TRBJ2-7, with D perhaps TRBD2 (6 bases). The V and J ends lost 4 bases and 2 bases respectively, with 15 bases between them. The germline V gene has CDR1 LNHDA and CDR2 SQIVND (reference sequence). There are 15 residues in the CDR3. CDR3 protein: CASSTDYGGTYEQYF. The CDR3 DNA reads TGTGCCAGTAGTACGGACTATGGCGGGACCTACGAGCAGTACTTC.

This clone is a singleton in its sample. V and J are TRBV4-1 and TRBJ2-1; TRBD2 is a possible D gene (5 bases). This CDR3 has 15 amino acids. CDR1 and CDR2 (germline): MGHRA, YSYEKL. With 2 bases removed from V and 7 bases from J, the gap between germline ends came to 15 bases. The CDR3 nucleotides read TGCGCCAGCAGCCAAACCGGGCTCTCGGGGAATGAGCAGTTCTTC. This gives the protein CASSQTGLSGNEQFF.

This chain links TRBV19 with TRBJ1-1, with 10 positions matching TRBD1. From germline, CDR1 is LNHDA and CDR2 SQIVND (reference sequence). V shed 9 bases and J 6 bases; nucleotides not matched to a gene: 22. The length of the CDR3 is 18 residues. The CDR3 nucleotides read TGTGCCAGCGCCAATTCCCGCAATTCCGGGACAGGGGTCCCTGAAGCTTTCTTT. Its translation is CASANSRNSGTGVPEAFF.

The rearrangement links TRBV13 to TRBJ2-5; TRBD1 matches at 7 bases. This CDR3 region has 15 residues. Germline values: CDR1 PRHDT, CDR2 FYEKMQ (reference sequence). After removal of 3 bases from V and 1 base from J, the junction contained 5 bases not matched to a gene. The CDR3 nucleotides are TGTGCCAGCAGCTTCAGGGGGTACGCCCAAGAGACCCAGTACTTC. Translated, it gives CASSFRGYAQETQYF.

To note about this clone: This sample includes further DNA sequences coding for the same CDR3. J is TRBJ1-1 and V is TRBV7-9; perhaps TRBD1 as D (5 bases). Looked up from germline, CDR1 is SEHNR and CDR2 is FQNEAQ (reference sequence). This CDR3 contains 11 residues. Trimming stripped 3 bases from V and 7 bases from J, with 6 bases between. CDR3 DNA: TGTGCCAGCAGCTTGGGACTTGAAGCTTTCTTT. This gives the protein CASSLGLEAFF.

The chain has TRBV30 and TRBJ2-7, with 8 bases aligning to TRBD2. This CDR3 has 16 amino acids. J gave up 0 bases and V 1 base, and 8 bases lay outside the gene matches. From germline, CDR1 is GTSNPN and CDR2 SVGIG (reference sequence). The CDR3 loop is CAWSGLAGKSSYEQYF. The CDR3, as DNA: TGTGCCTGGAGTGGGCTAGCGGGCAAGTCCTCCTACGAGCAGTACTTC.

This clone was recorded only once. The chain carries TRBV28 and TRBJ2-5; TRBD1 or TRBD2 may be the D gene (5 bases each). V was cut by 5 bases and J by 0 bases, with 19 bases left in between. Germline CDR1 and CDR2: MDHEN and SYDVKM. This CDR3 has 17 amino acids. CDR3 coding DNA: TGTGCCAGCAGTCCCCCCGGGGCTTCCGGGTACCAAGAGACCCAGTACTTC. Protein: CASSPPGASGYQETQYF.

This clone was counted once. Here the CDR3 reads CASSDKNTEAFF. In DNA, the CDR3 is TGTGCCAGCAGCGACAAGAACACTGAAGCTTTCTTT. This chain joins TRBV7-9 and TRBJ1-1; D is unclear. From germline, CDR1 is SEHNR and CDR2 FQNEAQ (reference sequence). The CDR3 is 12 amino acids. Trimming took 5 bases from V and 1 from J, leaving 5 bases between them.